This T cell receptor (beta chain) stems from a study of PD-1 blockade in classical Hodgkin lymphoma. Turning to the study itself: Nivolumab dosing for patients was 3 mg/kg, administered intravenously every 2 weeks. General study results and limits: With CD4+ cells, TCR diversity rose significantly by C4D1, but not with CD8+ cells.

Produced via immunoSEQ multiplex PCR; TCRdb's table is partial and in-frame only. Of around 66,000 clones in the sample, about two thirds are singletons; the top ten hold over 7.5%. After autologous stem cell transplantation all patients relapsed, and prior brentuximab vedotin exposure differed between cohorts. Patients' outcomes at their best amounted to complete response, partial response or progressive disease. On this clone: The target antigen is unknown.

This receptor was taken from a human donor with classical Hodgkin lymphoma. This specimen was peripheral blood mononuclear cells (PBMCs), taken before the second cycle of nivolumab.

The CDR3 here is CASNRDSRTSEAFF. DNA of the CDR3: TGCGCCAGCAACCGGGACAGTCGAACAAGTGAAGCTTTCTTT. This chain links TRBV5-1 with TRBJ1-1, with 7 nucleotides matching TRBD1. Germline V CDR1 and CDR2: SGHRS, YFSETQ. V dropped 6 bases and J dropped 7; count of bases not matched to a gene: 12. The CDR3 contains 14 residues.